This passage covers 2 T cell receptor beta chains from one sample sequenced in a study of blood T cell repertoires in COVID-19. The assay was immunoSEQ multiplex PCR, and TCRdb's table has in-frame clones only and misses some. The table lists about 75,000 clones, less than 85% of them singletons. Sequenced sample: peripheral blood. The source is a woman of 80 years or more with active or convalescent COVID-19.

CDR3 in amino acids: CASTHSRETQYF. In nucleotides, the CDR3 is TGTGCCAGCACACACTCTAGGGAGACCCAGTACTTC. The chain uses TRBV6-5 and TRBJ2-5, with no clear D. The germline V gene encodes CDR1 MNHEY and CDR2 SVGAGI. The CDR3 runs to 12 residues. V was shortened by 7 bases and J by 5 bases, with 11 bases between the two germline ends.

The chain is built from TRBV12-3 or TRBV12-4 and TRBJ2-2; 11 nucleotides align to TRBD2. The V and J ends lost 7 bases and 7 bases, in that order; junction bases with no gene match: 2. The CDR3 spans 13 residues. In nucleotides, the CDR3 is TGTGCCAGCATACTAGCGGGGGACGGGGAGCTGTTTTTT. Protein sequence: CASILAGDGELFF.